The 30 T cell receptor beta chains below come from one sample, sequenced in a study of T cells after yellow fever vaccination. TCRdb re-called the 5' RACE reads with MiXCR, one entry per CDR3 protein. The data show roughly 50,000 distinct CDR3 sequences, roughly 7% seen once. Specimen: CD8+ T cells sorted from PBMCs, collected less than 16 days after the first yellow fever vaccination. The receptors derive from a man between 18 and 35 years old who received the YFV17D yellow fever vaccine.

There are many counts of this clonotype. This rearrangement joins TRBV28 to TRBJ2-7, with 8 bases identical to TRBD1. V shed 3 bases and J 6 bases; nucleotides not matched to a gene: 4. In germline, CDR1 is MDHEN, CDR2 SYDVKM. The CDR3 has 13 amino acids. The DNA for the CDR3 is TGTGCCAGCAGTTTGAGGACAGGGACCGAGCAGTACTTC. This gives the protein CASSLRTGTEQYF.

This clonotype was seen ten or more times. The rearrangement uses TRBV15 and TRBJ1-5, with a possible D match to TRBD1 (5 bases). The germline V and J ends were trimmed by 1 base and 9 bases, with 16 bases remaining between them. The CDR3 consists of 15 residues. CDR1 is LNHNV and CDR2 is YYDKDF in the germline V gene (reference sequence). The CDR3 reads CATSRGGQLRSPQHF. In nucleotides, the CDR3 is TGTGCCACCAGCAGAGGAGGACAACTTAGGTCGCCCCAGCATTTT.

This clonotype was recorded at least ten times. The chain employs TRBV3-1 and TRBJ2-5; D remains ambiguous. Germline CDR1 LGHDT, CDR2 YNNKEL (reference sequence). The CDR3 spans 11 residues. The V end lost 0 bases, the J end lost 5 bases, and 1 base lay between the germline ends. CDR3 DNA sequence: TGTGCCAGCAGCCAAGATGAGACCCAGTACTTC. This translates into CASSQDETQYF.

This chain uses TRBV7-9 with TRBJ1-1; the D is unclear. CDR1 SEHNR and CDR2 FQNEAQ come from the germline V gene (reference sequence). V dropped 3 bases and J dropped 6 bases, with 8 bases sitting between them. CDR3 length: 12 amino acids. The CDR3 is CASSLRLSEAFF. In DNA form, the CDR3 reads TGTGCCAGCAGCTTGAGGCTCTCTGAAGCTTTCTTT.

This clonotype was counted ten times or more. The J gene is TRBJ2-2, the V gene TRBV7-3; 10 nucleotides align to TRBD2. Germline V gene sequence: CDR1 SGHTA, CDR2 FQGTGA. This CDR3 region has 16 residues. With 4 bases clipped from V and 4 bases from J, the junction kept 6 bases outside the gene matches. As DNA, the CDR3 is TGTGCCAGCAGCTGGACTAGCGGCCTGGGCACCGGGGAGCTGTTTTTT. Protein product: CASSWTSGLGTGELFF.

This clonotype was recorded many times. V and J are TRBV6-5 and TRBJ2-1; D remains unclear. V was cut by 2 bases and J by 6 bases, with 8 bases left in between. Germline loops: CDR1 MNHEY, CDR2 SVGAGI. This CDR3 has 13 residues. CDR3: CASSYDDRNEQFF. CDR3 in DNA: TGTGCCAGCAGTTACGATGATCGCAATGAGCAGTTCTTC.

The chain is built from TRBV13 and TRBJ2-5, with D unclear. Between the trimmed V and J ends, which lost 5 bases and 5 bases, there was a span of 9 bases. This CDR3 is 12 amino acids long. Germline V lookup: CDR1 PRHDT, CDR2 FYEKMQ (reference sequence). CDR3 in DNA: TGTGCCAGCAGCCTTAGTCGGGAGACCCAGTACTTC. Its translation is CASSLSRETQYF.

In its sample, this clonotype was seen many times. V gene TRBV12-3 or TRBV12-4 combines with J gene TRBJ2-1; 7 bases align to TRBD2. With V trimmed by 6 bases and J by 12 bases, 11 bases remained unmatched. The CDR3 contains 13 residues. In DNA, the CDR3 is TGTGCCAGCAGCGGACTAGATCCTACTGGGCAGTTCTTC. Translation: CASSGLDPTGQFF.

The table lists this clonotype with a few counts. V gene TRBV4-2 combines with J gene TRBJ2-7; unclear D gene. Germline V CDR1 and CDR2: LGHNA, YNFKEQ. The CDR3 covers 15 residues. Trimming shortened V by 4 bases and J by 0 bases, and 13 bases separated the two germline ends. The chain's CDR3 is CASSLNRGSSYEQYF. In DNA form, the CDR3 reads TGTGCCAGCAGCCTGAACCGTGGCAGCTCCTACGAGCAGTACTTC.

This clonotype was seen many times. This chain joins TRBV12-3 or TRBV12-4 and TRBJ1-1; possible D gene TRBD1, 5 bases. There are 13 residues in the CDR3. Deletions cut 5 bases from V and 4 bases from J, with 11 bases between. Here the CDR3 reads CASSRGVSTEAFF. DNA of the CDR3: TGTGCCAGCAGTAGAGGGGTCTCCACTGAAGCTTTCTTT.

This clonotype was seen at least ten times. J is TRBJ2-3 and V is TRBV15; 7 nucleotides agree with TRBD1. Looked up from germline, CDR1 is LNHNV and CDR2 is YYDKDF (reference sequence). Trimming removed 5 bases from V and 1 base from J; junction bases left unmatched: 9. This CDR3 contains 16 residues. Here the CDR3 DNA reads TGTGCCACCAGCTCACCCGGGACAGAAGGCACAGATACGCAGTATTTT. The encoded protein is CATSSPGTEGTDTQYF.

The sample holds many counts of this clonotype. The rearrangement links TRBV5-5 to TRBJ2-3, with D perhaps matching TRBD2 (6 bases). The V gene's germline CDR1 is SGHKS and CDR2 YYEKEE (reference sequence). This CDR3 region has 16 residues. V was shortened by 3 bases and J by 6 bases, with 20 bases between the two germline ends. The CDR3 is CASSSMDYPGVDTQYF. In DNA form, the CDR3 reads TGTGCCAGCAGCTCCATGGACTATCCTGGTGTGGATACGCAGTATTTT.

V usage is TRBV12-3 or TRBV12-4 and J usage is TRBJ2-3; 7 bases are a match to TRBD2. The trim removed 3 bases at V and 2 bases at J, leaving 5 bases unmatched. This CDR3 spans 15 amino acids. The CDR3 DNA sequence: TGTGCCAGCAGTTTGGGGGGGGGGGTCACAGATACGCAGTATTTT. Encoded protein: CASSLGGGVTDTQYF.

The CDR3 region is CASSLGLERPTDTQYF. The CDR3 bases are TGTGCCAGCAGCTTAGGGTTGGAGCGACCCACAGATACGCAGTATTTT. V and J are TRBV11-2 and TRBJ2-3; D call uncertain. The germline gives CDR1 SGHAT, CDR2 FQNNGV. The ends were cut back, 1 base at V and 2 bases at J, with 13 bases in the middle. CDR3 size: 16 residues.

This clonotype was seen more than once but under ten times. This chain links TRBV12-3 or TRBV12-4 with TRBJ2-1; D is possibly TRBD2 (6 bases). CDR3 length: 15 amino acids. V lost 8 bases, J lost 5 bases, and 19 bases lay in between. CDR3 in DNA: TGTGCCAGCCAAGTCGGGAGCGGGTGGGACAATGAGCAGTTCTTC. Its translation: CASQVGSGWDNEQFF.

The chain combines TRBV20-1 with TRBJ2-3, with D perhaps matching TRBD2 (6 bases). V shed 6 bases and J shed 6 bases, with 22 bases lying between them. The V gene's germline CDR1 is DFQATT and CDR2 SNEGSKA (reference sequence). The CDR3 consists of 15 residues. CDR3 sequence reads: CSAPSWDSRGDTQYF. The CDR3 DNA sequence: TGCAGTGCCCCCTCTTGGGACTCCCGGGGGGATACGCAGTATTTT.

Comments on this clonotype: One base away lies a much larger clone, so this may be a sequencing read error. The chain has TRBV12-3 or TRBV12-4 and TRBJ1-3, with TRBD1 as a possible D gene (6 bases). The CDR3 spans 14 residues. Trimming left V 8 bases short and J 2 bases short, with 13 bases between. In nucleotides, the CDR3 is TGTGCCAGCGACAGGACAAACCCTGGAAACACCATATATTTT. Amino acids: CASDRTNPGNTIYF.

The chain uses TRBV28 and TRBJ1-5; no clear D. The ends were cut back, 6 bases at V and 9 bases at J, with 18 bases in the middle. Germline loops: CDR1 MDHEN, CDR2 SYDVKM. The CDR3 sequence is 14 residues long. The CDR3 DNA follows: TGTGCCAGCAGCGCCCCGGGAGCCACCCGGCCCCAGCATTTT. It yields the protein CASSAPGATRPQHF.

This clonotype has at least ten counts. CDR3 residues: CATTPRAAHLSLSGANVLTF. The CDR3 DNA is TGTGCCACTACCCCGAGGGCAGCCCACTTGAGCCTCTCTGGGGCCAACGTCCTGACTTTC. The J gene is TRBJ2-6, the V gene TRBV6-2 or TRBV6-3; D is possibly TRBD2 (5 bases). V was clipped by 10 bases and J by 0 bases, with 28 bases between them. The CDR3 is 20 amino acids. Germline CDR1 and CDR2: MNHEY and SVGEGT.

This clonotype was detected many times. The V call is TRBV7-9, the J call TRBJ2-1, with a tentative D call TRBD2 (7 bases). The germline V and J ends were trimmed by 3 bases and 7 bases, with 10 bases remaining between them. Germline V gene lookup returns CDR1 SEHNR and CDR2 FQNEAQ (reference sequence). The CDR3 spans 13 residues. For the CDR3, the DNA is TGTGCCAGCAGCTTCAGGGGAGGGAATGAGCAGTTCTTC. It encodes CASSFRGGNEQFF. Filled out from reference TRBV7-9 and TRBJ2-1, the complete variable domain reads DTGVSQNPRHKITKRGQNVTFRCDPISEHNRLYWYRQTLGQGPEFLTYFQNEAQLEKSRLLSDRFSAERPKGSFSTLEIQRTEQGDSAMYLCASSFRGGNEQFFGPGTRLTVL.

The sample holds many counts of this clonotype. The chain recombines TRBV4-3 with TRBJ2-7; 8 positions agree with TRBD1. CDR1 is LGHNA, CDR2 YSLEER, per germline. This CDR3 is 15 amino acids long. V shed 1 base, J shed 3 bases, and the junction held 5 bases outside the gene matches. The DNA of the CDR3 is TGCGCCAGCAGCCAAGTGTGGGACAGGCTCTACGAGCAGTACTTC. Its translation: CASSQVWDRLYEQYF.

Remarks on this clonotype: A read error is possible here, since a much larger clone lies one base away. The V and J genes are TRBV10-3 and TRBJ2-7; D possibly corresponds to TRBD2 (6 bases). CDR1 and CDR2 (germline): ENHRY, SYGVKD. The CDR3 is made up of 11 amino acids. CDR3 region: CAIKEDYEQHF. The DNA of the CDR3 is TGTGCCATCAAGGAGGACTACGAGCAGCACTTC.

This clonotype was observed at least ten times. The V gene is TRBV7-9, the J gene TRBJ2-7; possibly TRBD1 or TRBD2 for D (5 bases each). CDR3 length: 14 amino acids. Germline V gene data show CDR1 as SEHNR and CDR2 as FQNEAQ (reference sequence). V lost 3 bases and J 9 bases, leaving 18 bases between the germline ends. The CDR3 DNA reads as TGTGCCAGCAGCTTGGGGACGGAGCCTCTCACGCAGTACTTC. It is translated as CASSLGTEPLTQYF. Together with reference TRBV7-9 and TRBJ2-7, the CDR3 gives the full variable domain: DTGVSQNPRHKITKRGQNVTFRCDPISEHNRLYWYRQTLGQGPEFLTYFQNEAQLEKSRLLSDRFSAERPKGSFSTLEIQRTEQGDSAMYLCASSLGTEPLTQYFGPGTRLTVT.

This clonotype was detected only a few times. The chain joins TRBV6-5 to TRBJ2-3; 14 positions match TRBD2. CDR3 length: 18 amino acids. The trim removed 6 bases at V and 0 bases at J, leaving 8 bases unmatched. Germline CDR1 MNHEY, CDR2 SVGAGI. Here the CDR3 DNA reads TGTGCCAGCAGCCCCGGACTAGCGGGGGGAACTAGCACAGATACGCAGTATTTT. Its translation is CASSPGLAGGTSTDTQYF.

The chain recombines TRBV21-1 with TRBJ2-7; the table's D call of TRBD1 was not tested on the DNA. TRBV21-1 is designated a pseudogene. The CDR3 is 17 amino acids. The CDR3, as DNA: TGTGCCAGCAGCAAGGCTGATGGCAGGGGAACTTCCTACGAGCAGTACGTC. This gives the protein CASSKADGRGTSYEQYV.

This clonotype came up many times. The chain joins TRBV7-9 to TRBJ2-1; D is possibly TRBD2 (6 bases). V was trimmed by 5 bases and J by 6 bases, leaving 8 bases between them. This CDR3 has 12 residues. The germline V gene has CDR1 SEHNR and CDR2 FQNEAQ (reference sequence). CDR3 in amino acids: CASSRLGNEQFF. CDR3 sequence (DNA): TGTGCCAGCAGCCGACTAGGCAATGAGCAGTTCTTC.

This clonotype was seen many times. V gene TRBV15 combines with J gene TRBJ2-7; D is possibly TRBD1 (5 bases). The CDR3 loop spans 14 amino acids. V lost 5 bases and J 1 base, leaving 12 bases between the germline ends. CDR1 is LNHNV and CDR2 is YYDKDF in the germline V gene (reference sequence). CDR3 nucleotides: TGTGCCACCAGCTCTTGGCAGGGATCCTACGAGCAGTACGTC. Its translation: CATSSWQGSYEQYV.

This clonotype showed up many times. V is TRBV12-3 or TRBV12-4 and J is TRBJ2-5; 7 bases match TRBD2. This CDR3 contains 14 residues. V shed 6 bases and J 5 bases; nucleotides not matched to a gene: 9. CDR3 coding DNA: TGTGCCAGCAGCCTGGGGGGGATAGATGAGACCCAGTACTTC. Translating gives CASSLGGIDETQYF.

This sequence joins TRBV7-2 and TRBJ1-2; no definite D call. The germline CDR1 and CDR2 sequences are SGHTA and FQGNSA. CDR3 size: 16 residues. V lost 5 bases and J 0 bases, leaving 16 bases between the germline ends. Here the CDR3 reads CASSLPLSATNYGYTF. The CDR3 region has the DNA TGTGCCAGCAGCCTCCCCTTGTCCGCTACTAACTATGGCTACACCTTC.

This clonotype was counted many times. The V gene is TRBV4-1, the J gene TRBJ2-7; possibly TRBD2 for D (7 bases). The CDR3 is 15 amino acids. Germline lookup yields CDR1 MGHRA and CDR2 YSYEKL. The V end lost 4 bases, the J end lost 2 bases, and 15 bases lay between the germline ends. For the CDR3, the DNA is TGCGCCAGCAGCCGAGAGGGGGGGTCGCCCTACGAGCAGTACTTC. This gives the protein CASSREGGSPYEQYF.